A single sample is the source of the 31 T cell receptor beta chains below, sequenced in a study of T cell responses to AZD1222 COVID-19 vaccine. This table comes from immunoSEQ multiplex PCR, and its TCRdb copy is limited to in-frame clones, with some not included. The sample shows about 55,000 clones, about 89% of them seen only once. This sample comprised peripheral blood, obtained on day 0 of AZD1222 vaccination. The source is an adult in good health.

The chain combines TRBV4-2 with TRBJ2-7; no firm D call. The CDR3 spans 12 residues. Trimming removed 1 base from V and 1 base from J, with 2 bases in between. Germline V gene lookup returns CDR1 LGHNA and CDR2 YNFKEQ. CDR3 loop: CASSQVSYEQYF. The CDR3 DNA follows: TGTGCCAGCAGCCAAGTTTCCTACGAGCAGTACTTC.

CDR3 DNA sequence: TGTGCCAGTAGTAGGGACACCTCCTATGGCTACACCTTC. Residues: CASSRDTSYGYTF. The chain uses TRBV19 and TRBJ1-2; TRBD1 is a possible D gene (6 bases). The CDR3 runs to 13 residues. Trimming stripped 4 bases from V and 4 bases from J, with 10 bases between. CDR1 and CDR2 (germline): LNHDA, SQIVND (reference sequence).

The chain carries TRBV2 and TRBJ1-1; D is uncertain. V was clipped by 8 bases and J by 1 base, with 5 bases between them. The CDR3 is made up of 11 amino acids. Germline V gives CDR1 SNHLY, CDR2 FYNNEI. The CDR3 nucleotides read TGTGCCAGCGCCCCGAACACTGAAGCTTTCTTT. Translated: CASAPNTEAFF.

V is TRBV5-6 and J is TRBJ1-2; D might be TRBD1 (6 bases). This CDR3 is built from 13 residues. CDR1 and CDR2 from the germline V gene are SGHDT and YYEEEE. V dropped 4 bases and J dropped 4 bases, with 11 bases sitting between them. For the CDR3, the DNA is TGTGCCAGCAGCCCCGGACAGATCTATGGCTACACCTTC. Its protein product is CASSPGQIYGYTF.

The V gene is TRBV18, the J gene TRBJ2-3; the D gene is possibly TRBD2 (7 bases). Trimming took 6 bases from V and 0 from J, leaving 19 bases between them. Germline CDR1 and CDR2: KGHSH and LQKENI. The CDR3 runs 17 residues. The CDR3, as DNA: TGTGCCAGCTCCCCTGGGGGGCCAGCGGGAAGCACAGATACGCAGTATTTT. Translated, it gives CASSPGGPAGSTDTQYF.

The J gene is TRBJ2-5, the V gene TRBV4-1, with no clear D. The CDR3 length is 14 residues. V shed 0 bases and J shed 2 bases, with 7 bases lying between them. Germline loops: CDR1 MGHRA, CDR2 YSYEKL. CDR3 coding DNA: TGCGCCAGCAGCCAAGATTTCGGACAAGAGACCCAGTACTTC. Amino acid sequence: CASSQDFGQETQYF.

With regard to this clone: Other nucleotide sequences in the sample specify the same CDR3. The chain uses TRBV29-1 and TRBJ1-1, with D tentatively TRBD1 (6 bases). Germline loops: CDR1 SQVTM, CDR2 ANQGSEA. Trimming took off 6 bases at V and 0 bases at J, with 11 bases between the two ends. The length of the CDR3 is 13 residues. The CDR3 bases are TGCAGCGTCTCCGGACAGCTGAACACTGAAGCTTTCTTT. Translating it yields CSVSGQLNTEAFF.

As to this clone: Within the sample, other DNA sequences also encode this same CDR3. The rearrangement links TRBV19 to TRBJ2-6; D uncertain. V shed 2 bases and J shed 4 bases, with 9 bases lying between them. CDR3 length equals 15 residues. Germline CDR1 is LNHDA and CDR2 is SQIVND (reference sequence). The CDR3 spells CASSIRTAGANVLTF. The CDR3 DNA follows: TGTGCCAGTAGTATACGGACGGCCGGGGCCAACGTCCTGACTTTC. Full variable domain (remainder filled in from reference TRBV19 and TRBJ2-6): DGGITQSPKYLFRKEGQNVTLSCEQNLNHDAMYWYRQDPGQGLRLIYYSQIVNDFQKGDIAEGYSVSREKKESFPLTVTSAQKNPTAFYLCASSIRTAGANVLTFGAGSRLTVL.

This clone was observed once. This chain uses TRBV5-1 with TRBJ1-4, with 7 bases identical to TRBD1. The CDR3 contains 14 residues. Germline CDR1 is SGHRS and CDR2 is YFSETQ. V dropped 4 bases and J dropped 8; count of bases not matched to a gene: 8. The CDR3 reads CASSPVTGVEKLFF. CDR3 coding DNA: TGCGCCAGCAGCCCAGTCACAGGGGTCGAAAAACTGTTTTTT.

The CDR3, as DNA: TGTGCCAGCAGCGTAGGAGGCGTAAGCTTTTTGGGGAGCTATGGCTACACCTTC. It codes for CASSVGGVSFLGSYGYTF. The chain links TRBV9 to TRBJ1-2, with D uncertain. The CDR3 sequence is 18 residues long. Trimming cost V 0 bases and J 4 bases, with 22 bases left between them. CDR1 SGDLS and CDR2 YYNGEE come from the germline V gene.

The chain joins TRBV2 to TRBJ2-5; possibly TRBD1 for D (6 bases). Germline V CDR1 and CDR2: SNHLY, FYNNEI. The CDR3 loop spans 16 amino acids. The V gene lost 2 bases and the J gene lost 4 bases, with 17 bases spanning the gap. CDR3 amino acids: CASSERQGWYVETQYF. The CDR3 region has the DNA TGTGCCAGCAGTGAACGGCAGGGGTGGTATGTAGAGACCCAGTACTTC.

The chain is built from TRBV27 and TRBJ2-1, with D possibly TRBD1 on 6 matching bases. CDR1 and CDR2 (germline): MNHEY, SMNVEV (reference sequence). Trimming removed 0 bases at V and 10 bases at J, with 25 bases between. The CDR3 totals 18 residues. The CDR3 region has the DNA TGTGCCAGCAGTTTATCGCCCCCTTTTGGGGGCGCGTTTATGGAGCAGTTCTTC. The encoded protein is CASSLSPPFGGAFMEQFF.

This clone has only a few counts. The V call is TRBV28, the J call TRBJ2-1; D uncertain. V shed 2 bases and J shed 6 bases, with 8 bases lying between them. This CDR3 spans 13 amino acids. CDR1 MDHEN and CDR2 SYDVKM come from the germline V gene. This CDR3 is CASSLRFPNEQFF. The CDR3 DNA reads TGTGCCAGCAGTTTACGGTTCCCCAATGAGCAGTTCTTC.

The V and J genes are TRBV28 and TRBJ1-1; D unresolved. Deletions cut 7 bases from V and 1 base from J, with 13 bases between. CDR3 size: 14 residues. Per germline, CDR1 MDHEN and CDR2 SYDVKM. The CDR3 coding sequence is TGTGCCAGCAACCGTCCCACCCCGAACACTGAAGCTTTCTTT. Translated, it gives CASNRPTPNTEAFF.

The chain is built from TRBV1 and TRBJ2-3; the table's TRBD2 call for D was not verified on the DNA. TRBV1 is reported as a pseudogene. The length of the CDR3 is 15 residues. The CDR3 loop reads CTRGGRAFCTDTQYF. The CDR3 bases are TGCACCCGAGGCGGGAGGGCCTTTTGCACAGATACGCAGTATTTT.

This chain connects TRBV5-1 to TRBJ1-2; D gene ambiguous. Germline V CDR1 and CDR2: SGHRS, YFSETQ. CDR3 length equals 13 residues. Trimming left V 1 base short and J 8 bases short, with 12 bases between. CDR3 protein: CASSLLIETGYTF. The CDR3 DNA reads as TGCGCCAGCAGCTTGCTAATCGAGACCGGCTACACCTTC.

J is TRBJ2-2 and V is TRBV27, with 7 bases aligning to TRBD1. Germline V gene sequence: CDR1 MNHEY, CDR2 SMNVEV (reference sequence). The length of the CDR3 is 19 residues. J gave up 0 bases and V 10 bases, and 20 bases lay outside the gene matches. CDR3 loop: CATRALSIPGTANTGELFF. The CDR3 bases are TGTGCCACCCGGGCCTTGTCTATTCCCGGGACAGCGAACACCGGGGAGCTGTTTTTT.

V gene TRBV12-3 or TRBV12-4 combines with J gene TRBJ1-2; the D gene is possibly TRBD1 (6 bases). Trimming left V 6 bases short and J 6 bases short, with 14 bases between. This CDR3 is built from 13 residues. CDR3 sequence: CASRKQGQHGYTF. The CDR3 bases are TGTGCCAGCAGAAAACAGGGTCAACATGGCTACACCTTC.

This clone was seen once. This sequence joins TRBV6-4 and TRBJ1-2; 7 bases line up with TRBD1. Germline V CDR1 and CDR2: MRHNA, SNTAGT. Unmatched junction bases numbered 8, after V lost 7 bases and J lost 0 bases. The CDR3 covers 15 residues. DNA of the CDR3: TGTGCCAGCAAACCGAGACAGGGCCCTAACTATGGCTACACCTTC. It specifies CASKPRQGPNYGYTF.

The J gene is TRBJ1-2, the V gene TRBV20-1, with TRBD1 matching 7 bases. V lost 5 bases, J lost 8 bases, and 5 bases stayed unmatched. CDR1 is DFQATT, CDR2 SNEGSKA, per germline (reference sequence). The CDR3 spans 11 residues. The CDR3 bases are TGCAGTGCTGGGGACAGAAAGGGCTACACCTTC. Protein sequence: CSAGDRKGYTF.

The V gene is TRBV7-8, the J gene TRBJ2-5; unclear D gene. Trimming took off 2 bases at V and 1 base at J, with 8 bases between the two ends. The CDR3 has 14 amino acids. Germline V gives CDR1 SGHVS, CDR2 FQNEAQ. The DNA for the CDR3 is TGTGCCAGCAGCTTACTAAATGTCCAAGAGACCCAGTACTTC. Its translation: CASSLLNVQETQYF.

The chain carries TRBV5-1 and TRBJ2-7, with 8 bases that match TRBD1. The CDR3 length is 12 residues. The J segment lost 4 bases and the V segment lost 4 bases, leaving 1 base of the junction unmatched. From germline, CDR1 is SGHRS and CDR2 YFSETQ. CDR3 nucleotides: TGCGCCAGCAGCACAGGGGGGTACGAGCAGTACTTC. Residues: CASSTGGYEQYF.

The chain uses TRBV7-9 and TRBJ2-1; 7 positions agree with TRBD2. CDR1 is SEHNR and CDR2 is FQNEAQ in the germline V gene (reference sequence). This CDR3 has 15 residues. V was clipped by 5 bases and J by 0 bases; unmatched bases: 4. The CDR3: CASSPGGDSYNEQFF. In DNA, the CDR3 is TGTGCCAGCAGCCCGGGGGGAGACTCCTACAATGAGCAGTTCTTC.

This chain joins TRBV5-6 and TRBJ1-1; possible D gene TRBD1, 6 bases. This CDR3 spans 14 amino acids. Germline CDR1 reads SGHDT; CDR2 reads YYEEEE. V shed 5 bases and J shed 1 base, with 12 bases lying between them. CDR3 sequence (DNA): TGTGCCAGCAGTATACAAGGGGGGAACACTGAAGCTTTCTTT. Protein: CASSIQGGNTEAFF.

The rearrangement joins TRBV15 to TRBJ2-1; D possibly corresponds to TRBD2 (7 bases). This CDR3 is 17 amino acids long. V lost 1 base, J lost 5 bases, and 18 bases lay in between. Germline CDR1 and CDR2: LNHNV and YYDKDF (reference sequence). The CDR3, as DNA: TGTGCCACCAGCAGAGTGGGAGGGGGAGTAACGCACAATGAGCAGTTCTTC. This sequence encodes CATSRVGGGVTHNEQFF.

This sequence joins TRBV28 and TRBJ2-5, with TRBD1 matching 10 bases. This CDR3 has 17 amino acids. V gave up 7 bases and J gave up 3 bases; unmatched junction bases: 14. Looked up from germline, CDR1 is MDHEN and CDR2 is SYDVKM. CDR3 bases: TGTGCCAGCAAGGGGGACAGGGGACGCCAGGGGGAAGAGACCCAGTACTTC. Protein: CASKGDRGRQGEETQYF.

The V gene is TRBV19, the J gene TRBJ2-2; 7 positions match TRBD1. This CDR3 contains 15 residues. Germline assignment: CDR1 LNHDA and CDR2 SQIVND (reference sequence). The ends lost 1 base at V and 2 bases at J; junction bases unmatched: 1. The CDR3 region is CASSIGQGNTGELFF. The DNA for the CDR3 is TGTGCCAGTAGTATAGGACAGGGAAACACCGGGGAGCTGTTTTTT.

This rearrangement joins TRBV19 to TRBJ1-1; 11 bases are a match to TRBD1. The V and J ends lost 3 bases and 3 bases, in that order; junction bases with no gene match: 3. This CDR3 region has 15 residues. CDR1 and CDR2 (germline): LNHDA, SQIVND (reference sequence). CDR3 bases: TGTGCCAGTAGTATCGGACAGGGGGCGCACACTGAAGCTTTCTTT. Its translation is CASSIGQGAHTEAFF.

The chain recombines TRBV7-8 with TRBJ2-7, with D perhaps TRBD2 (6 bases). CDR1 is SGHVS and CDR2 is FQNEAQ in the germline V gene. The CDR3 extends over 16 amino acids. V lost 0 bases to trimming and J lost 4 bases, with 16 bases between them. Here the CDR3 DNA reads TGTGCCAGCAGCTTAGCTCGGGAGACCTGGAGGTACGAGCAGTACTTC. Translation gives CASSLARETWRYEQYF.

The chain couples TRBV6-5 to TRBJ2-7; D might be TRBD2 (6 bases). The CDR3 has 15 residues. Germline assignment: CDR1 MNHEY and CDR2 SVGAGI. Trimming pared 7 bases from V and 0 bases from J, leaving 16 bases between. CDR3 amino acids: CASTEGGASSYEQYF. The CDR3 region has the DNA TGTGCCAGCACCGAGGGCGGGGCAAGCTCCTACGAGCAGTACTTC.

This chain connects TRBV15 to TRBJ2-6, with no clear D. Germline CDR1 is LNHNV and CDR2 is YYDKDF (reference sequence). Between the trimmed V and J ends, which lost 0 bases and 0 bases, there was a span of 3 bases. The CDR3 spans 15 residues. The CDR3 DNA sequence: TGTGCCACCAGCAGAGACTTCTCTGGGGCCAACGTCCTGACTTTC. Protein: CATSRDFSGANVLTF.